The sequence of this TCR beta chain was determined in a study of blood T cell repertoires in COVID-19. Study summary: Acute and convalescent COVID-19 samples came from the United States, Italy and Spain. Sources were T cells, B-cell-depleted T cells, or PBMCs; the material itself was cDNA or gDNA.

CDR1 and CDR2 (germline): KGHSH, LQKENI. Trimming removed 0 bases at V and 4 bases at J, with 13 bases between. This CDR3 contains 16 residues. In the original processing: Researchers report that nucleated cell counts were estimated from reference gene primer amplification. Assay: immunoSEQ multiplex PCR; the TCRdb copy retains only in-frame clones and omits some. V, J and clone size reflect that table, while D and trimming were determined from the DNA. Of about 110,000 clones listed, around 74% were seen once; the top ten hold approximately 8%. The V call is TRBV18, the J call TRBJ1-3; perhaps TRBD1 as D (5 bases). The material sequenced was peripheral blood. The TCR was taken from a woman in her sixties with acute or convalescent COVID-19. The CDR3 DNA reads as TGTGCCAGCTCACCACCAGGTGGGGCGCGAGGAAACACCATATATTTT. Its translation: CASSPPGGARGNTIYF.